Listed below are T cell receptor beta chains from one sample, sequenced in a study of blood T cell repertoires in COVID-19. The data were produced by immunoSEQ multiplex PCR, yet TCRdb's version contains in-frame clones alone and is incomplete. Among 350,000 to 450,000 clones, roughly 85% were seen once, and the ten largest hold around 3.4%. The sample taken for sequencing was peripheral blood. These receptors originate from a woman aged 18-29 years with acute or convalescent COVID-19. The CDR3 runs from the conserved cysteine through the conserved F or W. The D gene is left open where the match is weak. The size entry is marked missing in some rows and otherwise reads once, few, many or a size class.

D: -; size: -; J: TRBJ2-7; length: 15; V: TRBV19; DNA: TGTGCCAGTAGTATCGCAGGGGGGAGCTCCTACGAGCAGTACTTC; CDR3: CASSIAGGSSYEQYF
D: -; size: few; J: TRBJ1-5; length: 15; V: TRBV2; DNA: TGTGCCAGCAGTGGGACTCTGAATAGCAATCAGCCCCAGCATTTT; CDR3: CASSGTLNSNQPQHF
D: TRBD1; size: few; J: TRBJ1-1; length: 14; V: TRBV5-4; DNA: TGTGCCAGCAGCTCGACAGGGCGGAACACTGAAGCTTTCTTT; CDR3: CASSSTGRNTEAFF
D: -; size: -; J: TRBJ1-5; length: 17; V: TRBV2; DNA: TGTGCCAGCAGTCGCGGGCAAATTGGCTATAGCAATCAGCCCCAGCATTTT; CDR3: CASSRGQIGYSNQPQHF
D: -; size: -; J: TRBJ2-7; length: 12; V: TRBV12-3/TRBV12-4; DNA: TGTGCCAGCACCGGACTGAGCCGGGAGCAGTACTTC; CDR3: CASTGLSREQYF
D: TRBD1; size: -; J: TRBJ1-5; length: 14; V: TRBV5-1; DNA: TGCGCCAGCAGCCCAGGGACAGGCAATCAGCCCCAGCATTTT; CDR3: CASSPGTGNQPQHF
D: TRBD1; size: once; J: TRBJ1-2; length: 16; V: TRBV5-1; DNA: TGCGCCAGCAGCTTGGAGGGACAGGGGGAATACTATGGCTACACCTTC; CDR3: CASSLEGQGEYYGYTF
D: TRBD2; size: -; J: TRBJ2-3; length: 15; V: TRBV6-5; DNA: TGTGCCAGCAGCACTAGCGGGGGGGCTTCAGATACGCAGTATTTT; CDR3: CASSTSGGASDTQYF
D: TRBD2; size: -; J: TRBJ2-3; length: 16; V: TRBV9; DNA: TGTGCCAGCAGCGTAGGGCTAGCGGGAGGTTCAGATACGCAGTATTTT; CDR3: CASSVGLAGGSDTQYF
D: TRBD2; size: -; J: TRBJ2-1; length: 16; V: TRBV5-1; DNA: TGCGCCAGCAGCGGACTAGCGTTTGACTCCTACAATGAGCAGTTCTTC; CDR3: CASSGLAFDSYNEQFF
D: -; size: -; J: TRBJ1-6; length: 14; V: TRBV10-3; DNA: TGTGCCATCAGTGGGAGTGAATATAATTCACCCCTCCACTTT; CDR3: CAISGSEYNSPLHF
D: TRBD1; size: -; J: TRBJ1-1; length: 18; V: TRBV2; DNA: TGTGCCAGCAGGGCCAGACAGGGGGCGGGGTATGGAGTCACTGAAGCTTTCTTT; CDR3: CASRARQGAGYGVTEAFF
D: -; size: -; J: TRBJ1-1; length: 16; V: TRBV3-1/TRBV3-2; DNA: TGTGCCAGCAGCCAAGATGGTCCAGGTACGAACACTGAAGCTTTCTTT; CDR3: CASSQDGPGTNTEAFF
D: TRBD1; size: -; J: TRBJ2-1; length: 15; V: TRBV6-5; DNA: TGTGCCAGCAGTTATGGACAGGGTTCCTACAATGAGCAGTTCTTC; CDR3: CASSYGQGSYNEQFF
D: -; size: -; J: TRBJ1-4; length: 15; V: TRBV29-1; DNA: TGCAGCGCAAACTCGGAGGGGTTGATGGGGGAAAAACTGTTTTTT; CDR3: CSANSEGLMGEKLFF
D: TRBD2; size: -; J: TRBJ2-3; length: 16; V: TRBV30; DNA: TGTGCCTGGAGTGGTTTAGCGGGGGGAGATTCGGATACGCAGTATTTT; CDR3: CAWSGLAGGDSDTQYF
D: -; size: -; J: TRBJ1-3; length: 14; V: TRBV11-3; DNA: TGTGCCAGCAGCCTCGGGGAGGCTGGAAACACCATATATTTT; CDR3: CASSLGEAGNTIYF
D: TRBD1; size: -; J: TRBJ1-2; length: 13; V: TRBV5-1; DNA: TGCGCCAGCAGCTTGGAGGGACAGGATGGCTACACCTTC; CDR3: CASSLEGQDGYTF
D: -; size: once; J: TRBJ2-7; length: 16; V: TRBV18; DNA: TGTGCCAGCTCCCCTAGGGGTAGCCCGAGCTCCTACGAGCAGTACTTC; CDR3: CASSPRGSPSSYEQYF
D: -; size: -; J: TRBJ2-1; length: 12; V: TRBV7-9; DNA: TGTGCCAGCAGCTTAGGACTAAATGAGCAGTTCTTC; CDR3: CASSLGLNEQFF
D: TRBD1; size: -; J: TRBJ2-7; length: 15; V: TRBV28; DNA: TGTGCCAGCAGTTTAGGCAGGGGGCGTTTGTTCGAGCAGTACTTC; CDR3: CASSLGRGRLFEQYF
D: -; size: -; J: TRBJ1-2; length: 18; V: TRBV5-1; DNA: TGCGCCAGCAGCTTGGCCAGGCCAGGGGATCGGATGGGCTATGGCTACACCTTC; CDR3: CASSLARPGDRMGYGYTF
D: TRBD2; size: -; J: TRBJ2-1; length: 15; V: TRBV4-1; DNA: TGCGCCAGCAGTTACAACCCTATAGCGGGAAATGAGCAGTTCTTC; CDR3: CASSYNPIAGNEQFF
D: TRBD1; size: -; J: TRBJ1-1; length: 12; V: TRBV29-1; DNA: TGCAGCGTTGAAGGGACAGGGGCTGAAGCTTTCTTT; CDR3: CSVEGTGAEAFF
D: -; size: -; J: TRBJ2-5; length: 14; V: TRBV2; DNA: TGTGCCAGCAGTAAAGCGGCTAGCGAAGAGACCCAGTACTTC; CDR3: CASSKAASEETQYF
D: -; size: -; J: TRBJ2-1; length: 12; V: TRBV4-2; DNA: TGTGCCAGCAGCCAAGACGGGAATGAGCAGTTCTTC; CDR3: CASSQDGNEQFF
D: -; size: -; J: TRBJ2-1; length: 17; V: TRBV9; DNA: TGTGCCAGCAGCGTAGACCTTAGCGGACTCTCCTACAATGAGCAGTTCTTC; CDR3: CASSVDLSGLSYNEQFF
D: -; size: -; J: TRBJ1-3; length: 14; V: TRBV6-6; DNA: TGTGCCAGCAGTCCGCGACTCTCTGGAAACACCATATATTTT; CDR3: CASSPRLSGNTIYF
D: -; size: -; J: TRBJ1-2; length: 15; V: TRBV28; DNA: TGTGCCAGCAATAAGGTCGGCAGTTCCTCAGGAGGCTACACCTTC; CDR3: CASNKVGSSSGGYTF
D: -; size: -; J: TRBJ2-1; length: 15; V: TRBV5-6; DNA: TGTGCCAGCAGCTTGGCCCCAGGGGCCTACAATGAGCAGTTCTTC; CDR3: CASSLAPGAYNEQFF
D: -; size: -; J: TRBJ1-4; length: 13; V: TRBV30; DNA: TGTGCCTGGAGTGGAGCCTTACGGGAAAAACTGTTTTTT; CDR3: CAWSGALREKLFF
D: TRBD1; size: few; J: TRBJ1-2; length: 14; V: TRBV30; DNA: TGTGCCTGGAAAATTACAGGGGTGAGCTATGGCTACACCTTC; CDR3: CAWKITGVSYGYTF
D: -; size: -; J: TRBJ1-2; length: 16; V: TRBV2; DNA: TGTGCCAGCAGTGAAGAGCGGGGCTCCTCTGGCAGAGGCTACACCTTC; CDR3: CASSEERGSSGRGYTF
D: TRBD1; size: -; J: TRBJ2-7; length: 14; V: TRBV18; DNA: TGTGCCAGCTCACCCGGGACAGGGATATACGAGCAGTACTTC; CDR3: CASSPGTGIYEQYF
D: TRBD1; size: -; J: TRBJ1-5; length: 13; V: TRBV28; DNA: TGTGCCCTTGGTAGGGGGCTTAATCAGCCCCAGCATTTT; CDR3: CALGRGLNQPQHF
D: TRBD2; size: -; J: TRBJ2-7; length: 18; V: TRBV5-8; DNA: TGTGCCAGCAGCTTAATGGGACTAGCGGGAGTGGAGGGCTACGAGCAGTACTTC; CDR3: CASSLMGLAGVEGYEQYF
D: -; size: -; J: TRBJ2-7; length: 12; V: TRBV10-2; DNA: TGCGCCAGCAGTTTGCCTAGCTACGAGCAGTACTTC; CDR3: CASSLPSYEQYF
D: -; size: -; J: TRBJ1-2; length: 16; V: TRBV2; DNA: TGTGCCAGCAGTGAATCACTAGGAGGGTTTAACTATGGCTACACCTTC; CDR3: CASSESLGGFNYGYTF
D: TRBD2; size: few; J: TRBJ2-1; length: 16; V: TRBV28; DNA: TGTGCCAGCAGCCCATCGGGAGGAGTTGATTACAATGAGCAGTTCTTC; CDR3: CASSPSGGVDYNEQFF
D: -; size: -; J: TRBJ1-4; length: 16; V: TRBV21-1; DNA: TGTGCCAGCAGCAAAGGGGGCCGGGACAGGGGAGAAAAACTGTTTTTT; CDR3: CASSKGGRDRGEKLFF
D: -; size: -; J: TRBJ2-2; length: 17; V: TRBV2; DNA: TGTGCCAGCAGTGATCCGGGCCCAGGACTGAACACCGGGGAGCTGTTTTTT; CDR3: CASSDPGPGLNTGELFF
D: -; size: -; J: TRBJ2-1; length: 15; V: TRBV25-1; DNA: TGTGCCAGCAGTGAATTCGGGGTCTTCGGCAATGAGCAGTTCTTC; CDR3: CASSEFGVFGNEQFF
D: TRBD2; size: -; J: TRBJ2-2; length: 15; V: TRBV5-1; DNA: TGCGCCAGCAGCGCAACTAGCGGGAACACCGGGGAGCTGTTTTTT; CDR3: CASSATSGNTGELFF
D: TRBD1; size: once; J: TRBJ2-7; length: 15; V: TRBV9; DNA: TGTGCCAGCAGCGTAGACAGGGGAATCCCCTACGAGCAGTACTTC; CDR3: CASSVDRGIPYEQYF
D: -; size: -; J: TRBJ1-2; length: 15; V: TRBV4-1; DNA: TGCGCCAGCAGCCAAGCCTTCAGGCGGGGGAGTGGCTACACCTTC; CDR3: CASSQAFRRGSGYTF
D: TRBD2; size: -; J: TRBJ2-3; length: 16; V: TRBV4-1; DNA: TGCGCCAGCAGCCAAGATCCTAGCGGATACACAGATACGCAGTATTTT; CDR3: CASSQDPSGYTDTQYF